A single sample is the source of the 4 T cell receptor beta chains below, sequenced in a study of tumor and adjacent non-tumor tissue in lung cancer. RNA was extracted from bulk tissue without any cell sorting. TCRbeta libraries were built with three rounds of nested PCR, modified from ARM-PCR. One entry per CDR3 protein, called by TCRdb with MiXCR from the multiplex PCR reads. The sample lists tens of thousands of distinct CDR3 sequences, under 70% occurring once. Material for sequencing was lung tumor tissue. The source of these receptors is a woman in her sixties or seventies with non-small cell lung cancer.

As concerns this clonotype: Germline and junction disagree at one end, which may indicate a read error. This sequence joins TRBV28 and TRBJ1-5, with D hard to call. Germline V gives CDR1 MDHEN, CDR2 SYDVKM. The CDR3 extends over 12 amino acids. Here the CDR3 reads CASMRSKQPQHF. CDR3 nucleotide sequence: TGTGCCAGCATGAGGAGCAAACAGCCCCAGCATTTT.

With respect to this clonotype: A read error may explain this, as a much larger clone is one base away. The CDR3 is CASSLGQCNQPQHF. DNA for the CDR3: TGTGCCAGCAGTTTAGGGCAGTGCAATCAGCCCCAGCATTTT. The chain has TRBV12-3 or TRBV12-4 and TRBJ1-5; D is unclear. CDR3 size: 14 residues. Deletions cut 1 base from V and 2 bases from J, with 6 bases between.

This clonotype was detected many times. This sequence joins TRBV28 and TRBJ2-7, with 8 bases that match TRBD2. Germline values: CDR1 MDHEN, CDR2 SYDVKM. This CDR3 is built from 14 residues. Trimming at V came to 6 bases and at J to 0 bases, leaving 4 bases not matched to a gene. For the CDR3, the DNA is TGTGCCAGCAGCCGGGGGGGCTCCTCCTACGAGCAGTACTTC. Its translation is CASSRGGSSYEQYF.

As regards this clonotype: One junction end disagrees with the germline gene, perhaps due to a read error. This chain links TRBV6-1 with TRBJ2-3; the match to TRBD2 covers 10 bases. CDR3 length: 15 amino acids. Germline lookup yields CDR1 MNHNS and CDR2 SASEGT. The DNA for the CDR3 is TGTGCCAGCAGCGTCTTCAGCGGGAGGGGAGATACGGAGTATTTT. It codes for CASSVFSGRGDTEYF.